This T cell receptor (beta chain) was sequenced in a study of human T cells and chemical hapten exposure. Study as a whole: The scalp of each patient received a weekly diphenylcyclopropenone dose for the full approximately 24-week study.

Trimming stripped 5 bases from V and 3 bases from J, with 10 bases between. This CDR3 has 13 amino acids. This sample's time point: pre-sensitization, week 0. Treatment of the sample: therapeutic diphenylcyclopropenone sensitization with weekly scalp DPC. Those who donated were patients with alopecia, 18 to 70 years of age, and suitable for DPC. Each CDR3 protein gets one entry after TCRdb re-called the RACE reads with MiXCR. This sample has approximately 320,000 distinct CDR3 sequences, with approximately 5.8% found just once. This TCR came from a woman under 30 with alopecia areata. Some clones in this sample may be carry-over from other donors' samples. This chain uses TRBV12-3 or TRBV12-4 with TRBJ1-1; no reliable D call. The sample in question was whole blood, obtained in connection with sensitization to the hapten diphenylcyclopropenone (DPC). For the CDR3, the DNA is TGTGCCAGCAGTCCAGAAGGGCACACTGAAGCTTTCTTT. Protein sequence: CASSPEGHTEAFF.